This entry lists 26 T cell receptor beta chains sequenced from one sample in a study of T cell changes during pregnancy in multiple sclerosis. Some clones are missing from TCRdb's copy, which holds only in-frame ones; the method was immunoSEQ multiplex PCR. The sample yields more than 45,000 clones, approximately 94% seen once. The specimen was CD4+ T cells from peripheral blood mononuclear cells, collected in the second trimester of pregnancy. The receptors derive from a female donor with multiple sclerosis, enrolled in a pregnancy study.

This chain links TRBV20-1 with TRBJ2-5; D is unclear. CDR1 DFQATT and CDR2 SNEGSKA come from the germline V gene (reference sequence). The CDR3 spans 10 residues. Trimming removed 6 bases at V and 5 bases at J, with 7 bases between. Here the CDR3 reads CSAHSETQYF. The CDR3 DNA is TGCAGTGCACATAGCGAGACCCAGTACTTC.

The V gene is TRBV4-2, the J gene TRBJ2-7; 13 bases line up with TRBD2. Germline lookup yields CDR1 LGHNA and CDR2 YNFKEQ. Trimming removed 7 bases from V and 3 bases from J; junction bases left unmatched: 3. The CDR3 has 14 residues. The CDR3: CASTRLAGGYEQYF. The CDR3 bases are TGTGCCAGCACCCGACTAGCGGGGGGCTACGAGCAGTACTTC.

The chain is built from TRBV2 and TRBJ2-2; 7 bases match TRBD1. CDR1 and CDR2 from the germline V gene are SNHLY and FYNNEI. This CDR3 spans 13 amino acids. Trimming cost V 9 bases and J 5 bases; bases outside gene matches: 6. The CDR3 bases are TGTGCCAGAGGGGGCGCCCGGACCGGGGAGCTGTTTTTT. Protein sequence: CARGGARTGELFF.

The genes are TRBV5-6 and TRBJ1-2; D remains ambiguous. V was cut by 0 bases and J by 6 bases, with 9 bases left in between. The CDR3 loop spans 13 amino acids. Germline V gene lookup returns CDR1 SGHDT and CDR2 YYEEEE. The CDR3 region is CASSLAQLDGYTF. As DNA, the CDR3 is TGTGCCAGCAGCTTGGCACAGCTGGATGGCTACACCTTC.

The chain uses TRBV29-1 and TRBJ2-7, with 9 bases matching TRBD1. This CDR3 has 13 residues. V shed 5 bases and J 4 bases; nucleotides not matched to a gene: 6. Looked up from germline, CDR1 is SQVTM and CDR2 is ANQGSEA. CDR3 bases: TGCAGCGTTCCTATTGGGACAGGGTACGAGCAGTACTTC. This encodes CSVPIGTGYEQYF.

This sequence joins TRBV6-5 and TRBJ1-5; D call uncertain. The V and J ends lost 6 bases and 3 bases respectively, with 12 bases between them. Germline V gene data show CDR1 as MNHEY and CDR2 as SVGAGI. This CDR3 comprises 14 residues. The CDR3 is CASRKGGANQPQHF. DNA for the CDR3: TGTGCCAGCAGAAAAGGAGGTGCCAATCAGCCCCAGCATTTT.

V usage is TRBV7-3 and J usage is TRBJ1-1; the D is unclear. Germline CDR1 is SGHTA and CDR2 is FQGTGA. This CDR3 region has 13 residues. The V end was cut by 2 bases, the J end by 4 bases, with 8 bases between. The CDR3 loop reads CASSLAYATEAFF. The CDR3 DNA is TGTGCCAGCAGCTTAGCCTACGCCACTGAAGCTTTCTTT.

The genes are TRBV7-9 and TRBJ1-2, with unresolved D. V shed 3 bases and J shed 2 bases, with 7 bases lying between them. Germline V gene lookup returns CDR1 SEHNR and CDR2 FQNEAQ (reference sequence). This CDR3 spans 13 amino acids. The CDR3 DNA reads TGTGCCAGCAGCTTGCGGGGAAACTATGGCTACACCTTC. Translated, it gives CASSLRGNYGYTF.

J is TRBJ2-1 and V is TRBV12-5, with D perhaps TRBD2 (5 bases). The germline gives CDR1 LGHNT, CDR2 FRNRAP. Trimming pared 1 base from V and 15 bases from J, leaving 10 bases between. This CDR3 is 11 amino acids long. The CDR3 sequence is CASGLGDYRFF. The CDR3, as DNA: TGTGCTAGTGGTTTGGGAGACTACCGGTTCTTC.

This chain joins TRBV5-8 and TRBJ1-5, with 7 bases that match TRBD1. Germline CDR1 is SGHTS and CDR2 is YDEGEE. This CDR3 region has 12 residues. Trimming removed 4 bases from V and 9 bases from J; junction bases left unmatched: 4. CDR3 sequence (DNA): TGTGCCAGCAGCACCTGGACAGGGCCCCAGCATTTT. Its protein is CASSTWTGPQHF.

The chain joins TRBV5-1 to TRBJ2-1; 10 bases are shared with TRBD1. CDR3 length equals 16 residues. V was clipped by 0 bases and J by 4 bases; unmatched bases: 4. Germline lookup yields CDR1 SGHRS and CDR2 YFSETQ. CDR3 loop: CASSLGGTGAYNEQFF. The CDR3 DNA is TGCGCCAGCAGCTTGGGGGGGACAGGGGCGTACAATGAGCAGTTCTTC.

V is TRBV20-1 and J is TRBJ2-2; no clear D gene. Germline V CDR1 and CDR2: DFQATT, SNEGSKA (reference sequence). This CDR3 spans 11 amino acids. Deletions cut 0 bases from V and 8 bases from J, with 4 bases between. In DNA, the CDR3 is TGCAGTGCTAGAGATCTAGGGGAGCTGTTTTTT. It encodes CSARDLGELFF.

The rearrangement joins TRBV4-1 to TRBJ2-2; 8 nucleotides line up with TRBD1. Germline V lookup: CDR1 MGHRA, CDR2 YSYEKL. V dropped 3 bases and J dropped 2; count of bases not matched to a gene: 5. The length of the CDR3 is 16 residues. The CDR3 coding sequence is TGCGCCAGCAGCCAGGTCGACAGGGGAAACACCGGGGAGCTGTTTTTT. Encoded protein: CASSQVDRGNTGELFF.

The rearrangement uses TRBV28 and TRBJ1-1; unclear D gene. V was clipped by 2 bases and J by 8 bases, with 6 bases between them. This CDR3 is 11 amino acids long. CDR1 MDHEN and CDR2 SYDVKM come from the germline V gene. The CDR3 bases are TGTGCCAGCAGTTTAACCGGGGAAGCTTTCTTT. Residues: CASSLTGEAFF.

V and J are TRBV21-1 and TRBJ1-3. TRBV21-1 is reported as a pseudogene. The CDR3 is made up of 16 amino acids. The CDR3 DNA sequence: TGTGCCAGCAGCATGGAGGGGGGGCAGCGGAGAAACACCATATATTTT. Amino acid sequence: CASSMEGGQRRNTIYF.

The chain links TRBV4-2 to TRBJ1-1; no clear D. This CDR3 has 15 residues. Germline V gives CDR1 LGHNA, CDR2 YNFKEQ. V lost 2 bases and J 4 bases, leaving 14 bases between the germline ends. The CDR3, as DNA: TGTGCCAGCAGCCAAAGAAGGGAGTTGGGCACTGAAGCTTTCTTT. Amino acid sequence: CASSQRRELGTEAFF.

The chain uses TRBV5-5 and TRBJ1-2, with 9 bases lining up with TRBD1. The germline gives CDR1 SGHKS, CDR2 YYEKEE (reference sequence). Trimming removed 4 bases from V and 2 bases from J; junction bases left unmatched: 6. The CDR3 sequence is 15 residues long. The CDR3 loop is CASSLGQGPNYGYTF. The CDR3 DNA is TGTGCCAGCAGCCTGGGACAGGGCCCCAACTATGGCTACACCTTC. The full variable domain, with the rest looked up from reference TRBV5-5 and TRBJ1-2, is DAGVTQSPTHLIKTRGQQVTLRCSPISGHKSVSWYQQVLGQGPQFIFQYYEKEERGRGNFPDRFSARQFPNYSSELNVNALLLGDSALYLCASSLGQGPNYGYTFGSGTRLTVV.

V and J are TRBV30 and TRBJ1-6, with 9 positions matching TRBD1. The CDR3 has 13 residues. CDR1 is GTSNPN, CDR2 SVGIG, per germline (reference sequence). V trimming: 4 bases; J trimming: 7 bases; junction bases outside the gene matches: 2. As DNA, the CDR3 is TGTGCCTGGATGACAGGGGGGAATTCACCCCTCCACTTT. This translates into CAWMTGGNSPLHF.

CDR3 nucleotides: TGTGCCAGCACCGCGGCCAGGGAGGGTGAAAAACTGTTTTTT. It yields the protein CASTAAREGEKLFF. The J gene is TRBJ1-4, the V gene TRBV6-6, with D possibly being TRBD1 (5 bases). V was trimmed by 7 bases and J by 7 bases, leaving 16 bases between them. CDR1 is MNHNY and CDR2 is SVGAGI in the germline V gene (reference sequence). The CDR3 length is 14 residues.

This chain uses TRBV30 with TRBJ2-6; TRBD1 agrees at 8 bases. Germline CDR1 GTSNPN, CDR2 SVGIG (reference sequence). The CDR3 runs to 15 residues. The ends lost 1 base at V and 2 bases at J; junction bases unmatched: 1. The CDR3: CAWSAGGTGANVLTF. CDR3 bases: TGTGCCTGGAGTGCAGGGGGCACTGGGGCCAACGTCCTGACTTTC.

The rearrangement joins TRBV27 to TRBJ1-2; D unresolved. The CDR3 is 13 amino acids. With 6 bases removed from V and 4 bases from J, the gap between germline ends came to 12 bases. Per germline, CDR1 MNHEY and CDR2 SMNVEV (reference sequence). CDR3 residues: CASRPSGIYGYTF. DNA for the CDR3: TGTGCCAGCAGACCCTCGGGGATCTATGGCTACACCTTC.

V is TRBV13 and J is TRBJ2-2; tentative D call: TRBD1 (5 bases). CDR3 length: 15 residues. Germline CDR1 reads PRHDT; CDR2 reads FYEKMQ (reference sequence). V was pared by 8 bases and J by 0 bases, with 13 bases between. The DNA of the CDR3 is TGTGCCAGCGCTTTGTGGGGCGCGAACACCGGGGAGCTGTTTTTT. Its translation is CASALWGANTGELFF. The full variable domain, its missing parts supplied by reference TRBV13 and TRBJ2-2, is AAGVIQSPRHLIKEKRETATLKCYPIPRHDTVYWYQQGPGQDPQFLISFYEKMQSDKGSIPDRFSAQQFSDYHSELNMSSLELGDSALYFCASALWGANTGELFFGEGSRLTVL.

V gene TRBV4-3 combines with J gene TRBJ1-3; 8 bases are shared with TRBD1. Germline V gene sequence: CDR1 LGHNA, CDR2 YSLEER. This CDR3 contains 15 residues. Trimming took 5 bases from V and 4 from J; bases not matched to a gene: 7. CDR3 region: CASSDQGASGNTIYF. The CDR3 nucleotides are TGCGCCAGCAGCGATCAGGGGGCATCGGGAAACACCATATATTTT.

The V gene is TRBV5-4, the J gene TRBJ1-4, with D possibly matching TRBD1 (5 bases). The CDR3 runs 17 residues. Germline V gene data show CDR1 as SGHNT and CDR2 as YYREEE (reference sequence). V was cut by 4 bases and J by 0 bases, with 16 bases left in between. CDR3 sequence reads: CASSPGLRLTTNEKLFF. The CDR3 DNA reads as TGTGCCAGCAGCCCGGGACTTCGGCTTACAACTAATGAAAAACTGTTTTTT.

This chain joins TRBV5-1 and TRBJ2-2, with a weak D call TRBD2 (6 bases). The CDR3 runs 15 residues. Germline V gene lookup returns CDR1 SGHRS and CDR2 YFSETQ. V lost 1 base to trimming and J lost 3 bases, with 10 bases between them. The CDR3 is CASSLRREDTGELFF. Here the CDR3 DNA reads TGCGCCAGCAGCTTGAGGAGGGAGGACACCGGGGAGCTGTTTTTT.

This chain connects TRBV2 to TRBJ2-2; unclear D gene. Germline CDR1 and CDR2: SNHLY and FYNNEI. The length of the CDR3 is 14 residues. V was trimmed by 5 bases and J by 6 bases, leaving 13 bases between them. The CDR3 reads CASSRNDLAGELFF. Here the CDR3 DNA reads TGTGCCAGCAGTAGGAACGACTTAGCCGGGGAGCTGTTTTTT.